This T cell receptor (beta chain) was captured by sequencing in a study of blood T cell repertoires in COVID-19. Turning to the study itself: COVID-19 samples collected from the United States, Italy and Spain covered acute and convalescent phases. PBMCs, B-cell-depleted T cells, or T cells were the source of the cDNA or gDNA that made up the material.

V was cut by 1 base and J by 4 bases, with 13 bases left in between. Germline V gene lookup returns CDR1 GTSNPN and CDR2 SVGIG (reference sequence). The CDR3 sequence is 14 residues long. Authors' processing steps: Estimation of nucleated cell counts relied on the amplification of reference gene primers. Assay: immunoSEQ multiplex PCR; the TCRdb copy retains only in-frame clones and omits some. From that table come the V and J calls and clone size; the DNA was used to work out D and trimming. The top ten clones hold around 6.9% of a sample with under 350,000 clones, approximately 85% of them seen once. This clone was counted many times.

What was sequenced was peripheral blood. V usage is TRBV30 and J usage is TRBJ1-2, with D possibly being TRBD1 (6 bases). This receptor was obtained from a human donor in a cohort sampled during active COVID-19. In nucleotides, the CDR3 is TGTGCCTGGAGTGAAGGGGGGGTTGGCTATGGCTACACCTTC. Its translation is CAWSEGGVGYGYTF.